Presented here are 10 T cell receptor beta chains from one specimen sequenced in a study of beta chain features in type 1 diabetes. Expressed TCRB transcripts were sequenced because the entire RNA isolate underwent reverse transcription. TCRdb's table, derived via immunoSEQ multiplex PCR, lists solely in-frame clones and lacks some. The repertoire holds about 250,000 clones, with 11% as singletons. Study-wide points: Patients with Type 1 diabetes showed moderately but significantly shorter TCRB CDR3s in all four CD4+ subsets.

These receptors lack a known antigen. The specimen sequenced was naive CD4+ T cells from blood. These receptors all come from a man aged 30 to 45 with type 1 diabetes.

This clone was picked up a small number of times. V and J are TRBV9 and TRBJ2-7; 9 bases agree with TRBD1. The CDR3 is 14 residues long. The V gene end was trimmed by 3 bases and the J gene end by 3 bases; junction bases not matched to a gene: 4. CDR1 is SGDLS, CDR2 YYNGEE, per germline. The CDR3 is CASSAAGQGYEQYF. CDR3 DNA: TGTGCCAGCAGCGCAGCGGGACAGGGCTACGAGCAGTACTTC.

This clone was counted only a few times. The chain carries TRBV4-2 and TRBJ2-7, with 12 nucleotides matching TRBD1. CDR1 is LGHNA, CDR2 YNFKEQ, per germline. The V and J ends lost 4 bases and 6 bases, in that order; junction bases with no gene match: 10. This CDR3 is 16 amino acids long. DNA for the CDR3: TGTGCCAGCAGCCTTCTCCGGGACAGGGGGCCTAGCGAGCAGTACTTC. This translates into CASSLLRDRGPSEQYF.

This clone has only a few counts. This chain connects TRBV28 to TRBJ2-2; D possibly corresponds to TRBD1 (6 bases). V lost 9 bases and J lost 4, with 18 bases in between. The CDR3 covers 15 residues. Germline V gene data show CDR1 as MDHEN and CDR2 as SYDVKM. CDR3 residues: CASTQKGTLTGELFF. For the CDR3, the DNA is TGTGCCAGTACTCAAAAGGGGACACTCACCGGGGAGCTGTTTTTT.

This clone was observed a handful of times. V is TRBV25-1 and J is TRBJ2-1, with a possible D match to TRBD2 (6 bases). Trimming shortened V by 4 bases and J by 3 bases, and 13 bases separated the two germline ends. CDR3 length: 15 residues. CDR1 is MGHDK and CDR2 is SYGVNS in the germline V gene. CDR3 protein: CASSVRAGGYNEQFF. CDR3 nucleotides: TGTGCCAGCAGTGTCCGCGCCGGGGGCTACAATGAGCAGTTCTTC.

Only a few counts were recorded for this clone. The gene calls are TRBV2 and TRBJ2-2, with 8 bases fitting TRBD2. J lost 7 bases, V lost 6 bases, and 19 bases had no gene match. The CDR3 runs to 18 residues. Germline-derived CDR1 and CDR2 are SNHLY and FYNNEI. This CDR3 is CASRTPGSGVQLLGELFF. The CDR3, as DNA: TGTGCCAGCAGGACCCCGGGTAGCGGGGTCCAACTTCTCGGGGAGCTGTTTTTT.

The V and J genes are TRBV18 and TRBJ2-7, with a possible D match to TRBD2 (5 bases). This CDR3 has 14 residues. CDR1 is KGHSH, CDR2 LQKENI, per germline. Trimming took off 4 bases at V and 0 bases at J, with 10 bases between the two ends. CDR3 in amino acids: CASSLGVRSYEQYF. The CDR3 DNA sequence: TGTGCCAGCTCACTCGGGGTCCGCTCCTACGAGCAGTACTTC.

In this sample, this clone turned up a few times. This chain links TRBV7-8 with TRBJ2-7, with D possibly matching TRBD2 (5 bases). In germline, CDR1 is SGHVS, CDR2 FQNEAQ. Trimming removed 1 base from V and 2 bases from J, with 18 bases in between. The CDR3 runs 17 residues. The CDR3 DNA reads as TGTGCCAGCAGCTTAGGTCGGTTCGTGGGAGACGCCTACGAGCAGTACTTC. It specifies CASSLGRFVGDAYEQYF.

The chain uses TRBV28 and TRBJ2-1; D gene ambiguous. The V gene's germline CDR1 is MDHEN and CDR2 SYDVKM. The ends were cut back, 6 bases at V and 12 bases at J, with 15 bases in the middle. CDR3 size: 12 residues. In nucleotides, the CDR3 is TGTGCCAGCAGCTTCCAAGAGTTGCGGCAGTTCTTC. Amino acids: CASSFQELRQFF.

The chain has TRBV6-6 and TRBJ1-2, with D unclear. This CDR3 is built from 15 residues. Trimming removed 0 bases at V and 7 bases at J, with 15 bases between. CDR1 and CDR2 (germline): MNHNY, SVGAGI (reference sequence). This CDR3 is CASSYSNIRTFGYTF. The CDR3 region has the DNA TGTGCCAGCAGTTACTCGAATATTAGAACCTTTGGCTACACCTTC.

The chain carries TRBV18 and TRBJ2-7; possibly TRBD1 for D (6 bases). The length of the CDR3 is 12 residues. Trimming left V 6 bases short and J 6 bases short, with 12 bases between. The germline V gene has CDR1 KGHSH and CDR2 LQKENI. Here the CDR3 reads CASSQGSPEQYF. CDR3 DNA sequence: TGTGCCAGCTCGCAGGGGTCCCCCGAGCAGTACTTC.